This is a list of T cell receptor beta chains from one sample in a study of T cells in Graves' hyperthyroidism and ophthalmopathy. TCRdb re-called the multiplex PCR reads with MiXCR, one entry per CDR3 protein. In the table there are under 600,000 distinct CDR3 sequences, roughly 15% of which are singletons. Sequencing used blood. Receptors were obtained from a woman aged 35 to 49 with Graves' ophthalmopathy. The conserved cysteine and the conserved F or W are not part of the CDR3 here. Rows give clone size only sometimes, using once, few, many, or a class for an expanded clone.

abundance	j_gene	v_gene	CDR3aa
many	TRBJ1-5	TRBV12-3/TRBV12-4	ASSLGDSNQPQH
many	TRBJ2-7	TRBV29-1	SVEGYGNEQY
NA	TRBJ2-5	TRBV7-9	ASSLAPQTQY
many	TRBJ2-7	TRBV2	ASLLADDYEQY
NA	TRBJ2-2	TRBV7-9	ASSPPGQSTGELF
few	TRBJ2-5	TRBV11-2	ASSMAETQY
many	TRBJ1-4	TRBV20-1	SASDRGVEKLF
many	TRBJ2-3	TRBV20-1	SARLAGVLDTQY
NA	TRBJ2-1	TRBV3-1	ASSRAGGNNEQF
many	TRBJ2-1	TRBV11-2	ASSPHTGRYEQF
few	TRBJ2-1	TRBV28	ASKTSGRASEQC
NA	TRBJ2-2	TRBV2	ASSGQGAGTGELF
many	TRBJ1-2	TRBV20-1	SASSDNYGYT
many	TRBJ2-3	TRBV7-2	ASSLARGGADTQY
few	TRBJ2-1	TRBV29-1	SAVDSGGIYNEQF
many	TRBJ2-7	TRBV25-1	ASSEPTLVSWTGSYEQY
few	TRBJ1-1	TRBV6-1	ASTSGDSLNTEAF
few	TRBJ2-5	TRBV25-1	ASSEPRTLQETQY
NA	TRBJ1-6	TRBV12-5	ASGTGGNSPLH
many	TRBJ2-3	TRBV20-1	SEGGGGDSDTQY
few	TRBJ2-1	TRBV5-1	ASSLGVIPLGNEQF
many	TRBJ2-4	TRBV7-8	ASSSPYEGNIQY
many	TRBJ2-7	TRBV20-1	SALITGTGFTYEQY
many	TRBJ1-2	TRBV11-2	ASSLGQAVYGYT
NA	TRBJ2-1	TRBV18	ASSQTSGSWNNELF
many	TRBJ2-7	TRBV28	ASRPGTPFYEQY
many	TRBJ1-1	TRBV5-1	ASSPRPGTGGTEAF
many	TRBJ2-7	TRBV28	ATGGRPNYEQY
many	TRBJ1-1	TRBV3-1	ASSPPGGRAEAF
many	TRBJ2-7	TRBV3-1	ASSQGLDYEQY
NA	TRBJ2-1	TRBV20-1	SARTSGGNEQF
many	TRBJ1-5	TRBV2	ASSTGTYSNQPQH
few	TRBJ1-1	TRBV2	ASIRNGGVNTEAF
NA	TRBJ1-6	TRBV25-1	ASSDRGGPSNSPLH
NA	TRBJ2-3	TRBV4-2	ASSQMGTADTQY
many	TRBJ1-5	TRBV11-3	ASSSGAPGQPQH
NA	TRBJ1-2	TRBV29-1	SVPWGLRGYT
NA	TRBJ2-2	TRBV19	ASGTSGGTGELF
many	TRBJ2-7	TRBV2	ASSAGVRYEQY
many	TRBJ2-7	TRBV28	ASSRLRGQRAYEQY
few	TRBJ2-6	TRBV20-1	SARVPTSYSGANVLT
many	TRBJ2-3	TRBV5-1	ASSDGYGGRVSDTQY
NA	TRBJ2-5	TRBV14	ASSPGLLWGQETQY
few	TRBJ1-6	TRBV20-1	SARAQGQGRRTPLH
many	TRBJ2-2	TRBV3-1	ASSVQGITGELF
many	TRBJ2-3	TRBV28	ASSLSIAQY
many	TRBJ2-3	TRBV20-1	SAQGGNTDTQY
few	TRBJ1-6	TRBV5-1	ASSSDRSSYNSPLH
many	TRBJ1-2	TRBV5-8	ASSRMGGINYGYT
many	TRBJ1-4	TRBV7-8	ASSLPGTGHRNEKLF
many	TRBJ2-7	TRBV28	ASSSFVAAMNEQY
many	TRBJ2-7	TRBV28	ASSPLHGGTYEQY